One sample yielded the 4 T cell receptor beta chains listed below, sequenced in a study of T-cell memory formation after mild COVID-19. One entry per CDR3 protein results from TCRdb running MiXCR on the 5' RACE reads. The sample consists of almost 350,000 distinct CDR3 sequences, under 25% of them appearing once. The material sequenced was PBMCs or a T cell subset sorted from them (not recorded which). Receptor source: a young man who had mild COVID-19 (a few samples of this study predate the infection). Cell type and time point are not known.

The gene calls are TRBV4-1 and TRBJ2-7, with 9 bases identical to TRBD2. Germline CDR1 is MGHRA and CDR2 is YSYEKL. With 2 bases clipped from V and 2 bases from J, the junction kept 10 bases outside the gene matches. This CDR3 contains 17 residues. The CDR3 here is CASSQHFSGGHTYEQYF. Written as DNA, the CDR3 is TGCGCCAGCAGCCAACACTTTAGCGGGGGCCATACCTACGAGCAGTACTTC.

This chain connects TRBV11-2 to TRBJ2-7; D remains ambiguous. V lost 0 bases and J lost 3, with 12 bases in between. The CDR3 is 15 residues long. Germline V gene sequence: CDR1 SGHAT, CDR2 FQNNGV. The CDR3 DNA follows: TGTGCCAGCAGCTTAGATCAGCTCACCGGCTACGAGCAGTACTTC. This codes for CASSLDQLTGYEQYF.

V usage is TRBV6-5 and J usage is TRBJ1-4; D remains ambiguous. The CDR3 extends over 12 amino acids. Germline-derived CDR1 and CDR2 are MNHEY and SVGAGI. The V end lost 2 bases, the J end lost 8 bases, and 6 bases lay between the germline ends. The DNA for the CDR3 is TGTGCCAGCAGTTACATAGGGGAAAAACTGTTTTTT. Its translation: CASSYIGEKLFF.

The chain is built from TRBV4-1 and TRBJ1-5; no clear D gene. The CDR3 extends over 15 amino acids. Germline CDR1 MGHRA, CDR2 YSYEKL. The germline V and J ends were trimmed by 1 base and 7 bases, with 14 bases remaining between them. In DNA form, the CDR3 reads TGCGCCAGCAGCCAAGTTGGTAGGGTTCACCAGCCCCAGCATTTT. The encoded protein is CASSQVGRVHQPQHF.